The rows below give T cell receptor beta chains drawn from one sample of a study of T cell responses to AZD1222 COVID-19 vaccine. The table came from immunoSEQ multiplex PCR; TCRdb's copy has only in-frame clones and leaves some out. Here the sample spans some 150,000 clones, over 90% being singletons. The sequences come from peripheral blood, collected on day 0 of AZD1222 vaccination. These receptor sequences come from an adult in good health. Both conserved end residues are part of each CDR3. The D gene is left open where the match is weak. Part of the rows lack a size; the others show once, few, many or a class for expanded clones.

CDR3 protein	CDR3 DNA	D gene	J gene	V gene	clone size
CASSQDIGTGNEQFF	TGCGCCAGCAGCCAAGACATCGGAACGGGAAATGAGCAGTTCTTC	.	TRBJ2-1	TRBV4-3	few
CASSFGRLSGNTIYF	TGTGCCAGCTCTTTCGGACGTCTCTCTGGAAACACCATATATTTT	.	TRBJ1-3	TRBV6-5	.
CASSLETGGYTF	TGTGCCAGCAGTTTAGAGACAGGGGGCTACACCTTC	TRBD1	TRBJ1-2	TRBV12-3/TRBV12-4	few
CASSPSPGGGTGELFF	TGTGCCAGCAGCCCCTCTCCGGGGGGAGGCACCGGGGAGCTGTTTTTT	TRBD2	TRBJ2-2	TRBV7-6	.
CASSLVGSGGAVGETQYF	TGTGCCAGCAGCTTAGTCGGTAGCGGGGGGGCGGTGGGAGAGACCCAGTACTTC	TRBD2	TRBJ2-5	TRBV11-2	.
CASSRAQGVGGYTF	TGTGCCAGCAGTCGCGCCCAGGGAGTCGGTGGCTACACCTTC	.	TRBJ1-2	TRBV7-3	.
CASTRQNSPLHF	TGTGCCAGCACCCGACAGAATTCACCCCTCCACTTT	.	TRBJ1-6	TRBV28	.
CSVDGLAGETQYF	TGCAGCGTTGATGGTCTAGCTGGCGAGACCCAGTACTTC	.	TRBJ2-5	TRBV29-1	.
CASSLAAGREAGNTIYF	TGTGCCAGCAGCTTGGCCGCAGGCCGGGAAGCTGGAAACACCATATATTTT	.	TRBJ1-3	TRBV5-4	.
CASTRLGTSGGTDTQYF	TGTGCCAGCACCCGACTTGGAACTAGCGGGGGGACAGATACGCAGTATTTT	TRBD2	TRBJ2-3	TRBV3-1/TRBV3-2	.
CASSMEGQGPSNYGYTF	TGTGCCAGCAGTATGGAGGGACAGGGGCCCTCTAACTATGGCTACACCTTC	TRBD1	TRBJ1-2	TRBV28	once
CASRASGSSYEQYF	TGTGCCAGCAGGGCTAGCGGGTCCTCCTACGAGCAGTACTTC	TRBD2	TRBJ2-7	TRBV28	.
CASSSLAGKDTF	TGTGCCAGCAGTTCGCTTGCGGGGAAGGACACCTTC	.	TRBJ1-2	TRBV5-4	.
CASSQRPRGYEQYF	TGCGCCAGCAGCCAGCGTCCCAGGGGCTACGAGCAGTACTTC	.	TRBJ2-7	TRBV4-3	.
CASSQEGTASGNTIYF	TGTGCCAGCAGCCAAGAAGGGACAGCCTCTGGAAACACCATATATTTT	TRBD1	TRBJ1-3	TRBV4-2	.
CASSSLAGTQNSPLHF	TGTGCCAGCAGTTCCTTGGCGGGGACACAGAATTCACCCCTCCACTTT	.	TRBJ1-6	TRBV6-5	.
CATSRDSGQPTNEQFF	TGTGCCACCAGCAGAGATTCGGGACAGCCAACCAATGAGCAGTTCTTC	TRBD1	TRBJ2-1	TRBV15	.
CASSTNRVGYTF	TGTGCCAGCAGTACCAACAGGGTTGGCTACACCTTC	.	TRBJ1-2	TRBV28	.
CAWSRTNEKLFF	TGTGCCTGGAGTCGTACTAATGAAAAACTGTTTTTT	.	TRBJ1-4	TRBV30	.
CASSRTSGGIALHEQFF	TGTGCCAGCAGCCGGACTAGCGGGGGGATTGCGCTCCATGAGCAGTTCTTC	TRBD2	TRBJ2-1	TRBV7-3	.
CATSSGTMSEQYF	TGTGCCACATCCTCCGGGACCATGTCCGAGCAGTACTTC	.	TRBJ2-7	TRBV19	.
CAWSAGSRLYYEQYF	TGTGCCTGGAGTGCTGGTAGCAGACTATACTACGAGCAGTACTTC	.	TRBJ2-7	TRBV30	.
CASSRTGDAGELFF	TGTGCCAGCAGTCGGACAGGGGACGCCGGGGAGCTGTTTTTT	TRBD1	TRBJ2-2	TRBV6-2/TRBV6-3	.
CASRGPRDPANYGYTF	TGTGCCAGTAGGGGGCCGCGGGACCCGGCTAACTATGGCTACACCTTC	.	TRBJ1-2	TRBV19	once